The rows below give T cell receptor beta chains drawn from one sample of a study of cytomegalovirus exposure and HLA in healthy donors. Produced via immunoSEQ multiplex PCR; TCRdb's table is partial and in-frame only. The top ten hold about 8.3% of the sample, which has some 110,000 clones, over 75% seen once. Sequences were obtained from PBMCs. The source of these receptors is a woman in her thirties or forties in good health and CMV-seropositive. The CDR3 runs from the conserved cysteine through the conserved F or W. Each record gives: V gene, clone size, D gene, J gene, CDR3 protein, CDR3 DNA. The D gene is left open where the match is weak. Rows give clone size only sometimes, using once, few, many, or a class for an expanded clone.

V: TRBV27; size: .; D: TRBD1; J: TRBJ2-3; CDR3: CASRGTGDVGILRGDTQYF; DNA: TGTGCCAGCCGGGGGACAGGGGACGTGGGGATACTCCGAGGGGATACGCAGTATTTT
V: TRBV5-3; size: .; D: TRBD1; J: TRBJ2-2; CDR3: CARSSNRDRGNTGELFF; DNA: TGTGCCAGAAGCTCCAACCGGGACAGGGGGAACACCGGGGAGCTGTTTTTT
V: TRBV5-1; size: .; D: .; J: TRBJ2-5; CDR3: CASSLLRQETQYF; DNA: TGCGCCAGCAGCTTGCTTCGTCAAGAGACCCAGTACTTC
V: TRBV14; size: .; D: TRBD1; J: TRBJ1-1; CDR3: CASSWRDRGYVNTEAFF; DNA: TGTGCCAGCAGCTGGCGGGACAGGGGGTACGTGAACACTGAAGCTTTCTTT
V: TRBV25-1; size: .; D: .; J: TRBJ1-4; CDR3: CASSGVGRLNEKLFF; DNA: TGTGCCAGCAGTGGGGTCGGGAGACTGAATGAAAAACTGTTTTTT
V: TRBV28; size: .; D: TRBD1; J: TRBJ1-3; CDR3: CASSLTGGSGNTIYF; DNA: TGTGCCAGCAGCCTGACAGGGGGTTCTGGAAACACCATATATTTT
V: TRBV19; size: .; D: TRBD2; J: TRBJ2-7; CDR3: CASSMTSTGGDEQYF; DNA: TGTGCCAGTAGTATGACTTCGACGGGGGGTGACGAGCAGTACTTC
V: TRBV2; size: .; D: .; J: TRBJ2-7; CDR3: CASSEAVRLALQYEQYF; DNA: TGTGCCAGCAGTGAAGCGGTTCGCCTAGCGCTTCAGTACGAGCAGTACTTC
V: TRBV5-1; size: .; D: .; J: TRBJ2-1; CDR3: CASSQGADRYNEQFF; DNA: TGCGCCAGCAGCCAAGGTGCGGACAGATACAATGAGCAGTTCTTC
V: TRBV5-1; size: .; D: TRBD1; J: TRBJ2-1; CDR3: CASSLGQGSYNEQFF; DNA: TGCGCCAGCAGCTTGGGACAGGGGAGCTACAATGAGCAGTTCTTC
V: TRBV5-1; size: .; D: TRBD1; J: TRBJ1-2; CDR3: CASSALSAGTVYGYTF; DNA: TGCGCCAGCTCCGCCCTATCCGCCGGGACAGTCTATGGCTACACCTTC
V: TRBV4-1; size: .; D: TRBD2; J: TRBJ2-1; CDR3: CASSRSGNVENEQFF; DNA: TGCGCCAGCAGCCGGAGCGGGAACGTGGAGAATGAGCAGTTCTTC
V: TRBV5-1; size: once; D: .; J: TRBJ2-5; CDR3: CASSLQGKTQYF; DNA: TGCGCCAGCAGCTTACAGGGAAAGACCCAGTACTTC
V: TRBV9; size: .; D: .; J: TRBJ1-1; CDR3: CASSPGVDTEAFF; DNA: TGTGCCAGCAGTCCCGGGGTGGACACTGAAGCTTTCTTT
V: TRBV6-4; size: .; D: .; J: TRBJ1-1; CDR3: CASRPNGATEAFF; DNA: TGTGCCAGCAGGCCTAATGGGGCCACTGAAGCTTTCTTT
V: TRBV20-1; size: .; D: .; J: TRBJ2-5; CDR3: CSARLQETQYF; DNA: TGCAGTGCTAGACTCCAAGAGACCCAGTACTTC
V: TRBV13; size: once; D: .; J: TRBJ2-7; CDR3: CASSSQGNSYEQYF; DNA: TGTGCCAGCAGCTCCCAGGGAAACTCCTACGAGCAGTACTTC